Listed below are T cell receptor beta chains from one sample, sequenced in a study of CD8 T cells in ankylosing spondylitis. TCRdb fed the 5' RACE reads into MiXCR, producing one record per CDR3 protein. The data hold some 37,000 distinct CDR3 sequences, with 10% to 15% observed a single time. Input material: synovial fluid, either unsorted or a sorted T cell fraction (not recorded which). The receptors derive from a male donor with ankylosing spondylitis. Both conserved end residues are part of each CDR3. D genes are given only for firm matches. A row's size may be missing; if present it is once, few, many or a size class.

j_call d_call v_call clone_size cdr3_aa cdr3_nt
TRBJ2-7 TRBD1 TRBV11-2 few CASSPRTGFYEQYF TGTGCCAGCAGCCCAAGGACAGGGTTCTACGAGCAGTACTTC
TRBJ2-3 NA TRBV2 NA CASKTDRPLGTQYF TGTGCCAGCAAAACGGACAGACCCCTGGGTACGCAGTATTTT
TRBJ2-7 NA TRBV20-1 few CSAATVTSYEQYF TGCAGTGCTGCGACTGTAACATCCTACGAGCAGTACTTC
TRBJ2-3 NA TRBV5-1 NA CASSLNELADTQYF TGCGCCAGCAGCTTGAACGAGTTGGCAGATACGCAGTATTTT
TRBJ1-2 NA TRBV7-9 NA CASSLVQGRANYGYTF TGTGCCAGCAGCTTGGTCCAAGGGAGGGCTAACTATGGCTACACCTTC
TRBJ2-7 TRBD2 TRBV4-1 NA CASSPRTGLDEQYF TGCGCCAGCAGCCCCAGAACGGGACTAGACGAGCAGTACTTC
TRBJ1-2 NA TRBV3-1 few CASSQAGGGVRYGYTF TGTGCCAGCAGCCAAGCTGGAGGGGGGGTAAGGTATGGCTACACCTTC
TRBJ1-4 NA TRBV21-1 few CASSPLGTEPNEKLFF TGTGCCAGCAGCCCTTTGGGAACAGAACCTAATGAAAAACTGTTTTTT
TRBJ2-5 NA TRBV28 NA CASTGVVETQYF TGTGCCAGCACGGGGGTTGTCGAGACCCAGTACTTC
TRBJ2-6 NA TRBV5-1 few CASSLSLSGANVLTF TGCGCCAGCAGCTTATCACTCTCTGGGGCCAACGTCCTGACTTTC
TRBJ1-2 NA TRBV6-2/TRBV6-3 NA CASSYQTPRLVPFFASFYGYTF TGTGCCAGCAGTTACCAAACCCCCAGGCTCGTTCCCTTTTTTGCAAGTTTTTATGGCTACACCTTC
TRBJ2-3 NA TRBV5-1 few CASSLGEQITDTQYF TGCGCCAGCAGTTTAGGAGAACAAATCACAGATACGCAGTATTTT
TRBJ2-7 NA TRBV11-2 NA CASSPRVGHYYEQYF TGTGCCAGCAGCCCTAGGGTCGGACACTACTACGAGCAGTACTTC
TRBJ1-1 TRBD1 TRBV20-1 many CSARDTGDTEAFF TGCAGTGCTAGGGACACAGGGGACACTGAAGCTTTCTTT
TRBJ1-1 NA TRBV5-6 many CASSFTENTEAFF TGTGCCAGCAGCTTTACGGAGAACACTGAAGCTTTCTTT
TRBJ1-1 NA TRBV12-3/TRBV12-4 NA CASSIVKGTEAFF TGTGCCAGCTCAATCGTGAAGGGCACTGAAGCTTTCTTT
TRBJ2-3 NA TRBV7-2 NA CASSLWQSTDTQYF TGTGCCAGCAGCTTATGGCAGAGCACAGATACGCAGTATTTT
TRBJ1-6 NA TRBV28 NA CASRRRGILPLHF TGTGCCAGCCGTCGCCGAGGGATTCTACCCCTCCACTTT
TRBJ1-5 NA TRBV5-1 once CASKESNQPQHF TGCGCCAGCAAGGAGAGCAATCAGCCCCAGCATTTT
TRBJ1-6 NA TRBV6-1 few CASRPGQSYNSPLHF TGTGCCAGCAGGCCTGGACAGTCCTATAATTCACCCCTCCACTTT
TRBJ1-2 NA TRBV9 NA CASSVATMGQGYGYTF TGTGCCAGCAGCGTAGCTACGATGGGGCAGGGCTATGGCTACACCTTC
TRBJ2-7 NA TRBV20-1 NA CSASGYYEQYF TGCAGTGCTAGCGGGTACTACGAGCAGTACTTC
TRBJ2-7 NA TRBV21-1 NA CASSIPGQGPYEQYF TGTGCCAGCAGCATCCCGGGACAGGGGCCCTACGAGCAGTACTTC
TRBJ2-7 NA TRBV10-3 NA CAISEAGFSDEQYF TGTGCCATCAGTGAAGCAGGGTTTAGCGACGAGCAGTACTTC
TRBJ2-1 NA TRBV7-7 NA CASSLRAGWNEQFF TGTGCTAGCAGCTTACGGGCAGGGTGGAATGAGCAGTTCTTC
TRBJ2-1 NA TRBV4-1 many CASSQEYVGGISEQFF TGCGCCAGCAGCCAAGAGTACGTGGGTGGTATTAGTGAGCAGTTCTTC
TRBJ2-2 NA TRBV19 NA CASSIIDREAGELFF TGTGCCAGTAGTATAATAGACAGGGAGGCCGGGGAGCTGTTTTTT
TRBJ2-2 TRBD2 TRBV5-4 NA CASSWPGGAPGELFF TGTGCCAGCAGCTGGCCGGGGGGGGCCCCCGGGGAGCTGTTTTTT
TRBJ2-1 TRBD1 TRBV18 few CASSPTGGWDEQFF TGTGCCAGCTCCCCAACAGGGGGATGGGATGAGCAGTTCTTC
TRBJ2-4 NA TRBV5-5 NA CASSLVFRERLAKNIQYF TGTGCCAGCAGCTTAGTTTTCAGGGAAAGACTAGCCAAAAACATTCAGTACTTC
TRBJ2-3 NA TRBV7-2 NA CASSPSARGTDTQYF TGTGCCAGCAGCCCCTCGGCCCGCGGCACAGATACGCAGTATTTT
TRBJ1-5 NA TRBV4-3 many CASSQDLTGSQPQHF TGCGCCAGCAGCCAAGATTTAACAGGTAGTCAGCCCCAGCATTTT
TRBJ2-5 NA TRBV20-1 NA CSARPGTMETQYF TGCAGTGCTAGGCCCGGGACAATGGAGACCCAGTACTTC
TRBJ2-7 TRBD1 TRBV7-8 few CVRSLGQAYEQYF TGTGTGCGCAGCTTAGGACAGGCCTACGAGCAGTACTTC
TRBJ2-5 NA TRBV11-2 few CASSYGTALQETQYF TGTGCCAGCAGCTACGGGACGGCCTTACAAGAGACCCAGTACTTC
TRBJ2-7 NA TRBV2 NA CASSEPKTRAYEQYF TGTGCCAGCAGTGAACCCAAGACACGCGCCTACGAGCAGTACTTC
TRBJ1-1 NA TRBV7-9 many CASSVDVTEAFF TGTGCCAGCAGCGTGGACGTGACTGAAGCTTTCTTT
TRBJ2-1 NA TRBV27 few CASRYGGNEQFF TGTGCCAGCAGATACGGGGGAAATGAGCAGTTCTTC
TRBJ2-5 TRBD1 TRBV7-8 many CASSSDRAKTQYF TGTGCCAGCAGCTCCGACAGGGCGAAGACCCAGTACTTC
TRBJ1-2 NA TRBV7-9 many CASSLEGTSLLRGYTF TGTGCCAGCAGCTTAGAGGGGACGTCACTACTCCGAGGCTACACCTTC
TRBJ2-4 NA TRBV19 NA CASSEYLPAKNIQYF TGTGCCAGTAGTGAATACCTCCCGGCCAAAAACATTCAGTACTTC